This TCR beta chain was profiled in a study of blood T cell repertoires in COVID-19 (dated by TCRdb to the early 2020s). Looking at the study overall: Samples covering the acute and convalescent phases of COVID-19 were provided by collaborators in the United States, Italy and Spain. Subjects who had been exposed to COVID-19, were actively infected with it, or had recovered from it provided the deeply sampled blood TCRbeta repertoires that made up the dataset. Samples came from the ongoing ImmuneRACE study (first 160 participants) plus 1,254 subjects from 6 global collaborators. The repertoires were released in a freely available public database intended as a resource for research on the immune response to SARS-CoV-2. Nearly every sample came with metadata listing a de-identified subject ID, COVID-19 status, age in years and sex. The prospective study material was composed of cDNA or gDNA derived from T cells, B-cell-depleted T cells, or PBMCs. Where available, HLA class I and class II types were obtained from metadata supplied by the sample provider rather than from assay-based typing.

CDR1 and CDR2, per the germline V gene, are KGHSH and LQKENI. CDR3 length: 15 amino acids, cysteine to phenylalanine. The CDR3 DNA has 45 bases and is translated from base 1. V loses 6 bases at its end and J loses 6 bases; junction bases beyond the gene matches: 9. TCRbeta CDR3 regions were amplified from genomic DNA by means of the immunoSEQ Assay, a bias-controlled multiplex PCR. Per the authors' processing: Nucleated cell counts per sample were estimated from amplification of reference gene primers within the assay. To quantify the absolute abundance of each unique TCRbeta CDR3 rearrangement, sequence reads were collapsed and filtered. For each sample, productive Simpson clonality was calculated by taking the square root of Simpson's diversity index across productive rearrangements. TCRdb stores this immuneACCESS table with in-frame sequences only. Part of the clones is absent; in the studies checked, under half of the shortfall reflects unresolved V genes, and no reason is known for the rest. The DNA was the basis for D and trimming; V, J and clone size are from that table. The sample contains 95,000 to 150,000 clones, about 83% of them found a single time. The top ten clonotypes cover 3.5% to 4% of the sample.

The count of this clone is one. Its target antigen remains unknown. No quality values exist for individual bases; no much larger clone is one base distant. The paper as a whole reports these results and caveats: The quantity of clinical and demographic metadata differed by source and by participant and was supplied without curation.

Participants in the prospective study were enrolled through a virtual design, were aged roughly 18 to 90 years, and lived in about two dozen United States geographic areas. In the prospective study, participants were assigned to cohorts based on the clinical history participants reported in a screening survey and a study questionnaire. ImmuneRACE Cohort 3 recovered participants were defined by two consecutive negative NP/OP PCR tests, healthcare professional clearance, or symptom resolution. In the prospective study, mobile phlebotomists collected whole blood, serum and a nasopharyngeal or oropharyngeal swab from each participant. Participants in the prospective study had the option to provide additional blood draws and questionnaires over an approximately 2-month period. Prospective study blood samples were shipped either frozen or at room temperature before DNA extraction.

The material sequenced was PBMCs or T cells enriched from blood (not recorded which). The TCR originated in a woman between 25 and 40 years old who had recovered from COVID-19. The rearrangement combines TRBV18 with TRBJ1-1; the junction holds 11 bases that match TRBD1. The CDR3: CASSSSGTGGSEAFF. The sequence in DNA is TGTGCCAGCTCTTCCTCCGGGACAGGGGGGTCTGAAGCTTTCTTT.